This is a list of T cell receptor beta chains from one sample in a study of T cell repertoires in ileal Crohn's disease. Measured with immunoSEQ multiplex PCR; TCRdb has only the in-frame clones, and not every one. The table lists approximately 4,000 clones, 69% of them singletons. Sequenced: ileal tissue. These receptor sequences come from an adult with Crohn's disease. The conserved cysteine and the conserved F or W are not part of the CDR3 here. The order of the fields is CDR3 length, V gene, J gene, clone size, CDR3 protein. Only part of the rows carry a size: once, few, many, or a class if the clone is expanded.

13	TRBV6-1	TRBJ2-1	-	ASSELAGEDNEQF
13	TRBV5-1	TRBJ1-3	few	ASSTTGDAGNTIY
11	TRBV27	TRBJ2-1	-	ASSLTSGNEQF
14	TRBV6-1	TRBJ1-5	-	ASSAPNRVGGEPQH
13	TRBV27	TRBJ2-1	-	ASSVAGGDYNEQF
15	TRBV27	TRBJ2-5	few	ASSPSHWTEYQETQY
10	TRBV13	TRBJ1-5	-	ASSAAGQPQH
12	TRBV7-9	TRBJ1-5	-	ASSPGGGNQPQH
10	TRBV25-1	TRBJ1-2	-	ASSGHNYGYT
12	TRBV2	TRBJ1-6	-	ASSEAKLYSPLH
16	TRBV4-1	TRBJ1-4	-	ASSQEDRPHGHIEKLF
12	TRBV6-5	TRBJ2-1	-	ASSKLPPLAEQF
13	TRBV11-2	TRBJ1-4	-	ASSRLAGGPEKLF
11	TRBV11-2	TRBJ2-7	few	ASSRNGYYEQY
13	TRBV19	TRBJ2-1	-	ASSIGSRGWDEQF
13	TRBV4-1	TRBJ2-1	-	ASSQSVVDYNEQF
12	TRBV4-3	-	-	ASSQFGGPYEQY
11	TRBV6-6	TRBJ2-5	few	ASSHVGLETQY
11	TRBV7-2	TRBJ2-1	-	ASSIGGYNEQF
11	TRBV7-2	TRBJ1-2	-	ASSLEPFYGYT
12	TRBV5-1	TRBJ1-1	-	ASSLAGGYTEAF
13	TRBV4-1	TRBJ2-5	-	ASSQDHLARETQY
14	TRBV7-6	TRBJ2-5	-	ASSLVTSGNQETQY
13	TRBV30	TRBJ1-2	-	AWRKRGGGVYGYT
11	TRBV2	TRBJ1-5	-	ASQNYRDQPQH
12	TRBV5-4	TRBJ2-1	-	ASSTSGSYNEQF
12	TRBV4-1	TRBJ1-5	-	ASSQIQSGQPQH
12	TRBV5-1	TRBJ1-2	-	ASSLTGPEYGYT
10	TRBV21-1	TRBJ1-2	-	GRQTPNYGYT
17	TRBV4-2	TRBJ2-1	-	ASSQAAAAGGPFTNEQF
12	TRBV4-3	TRBJ2-7	-	ASSQAQGKYEQY
13	TRBV9	TRBJ1-3	-	ASSAQGISGNTIY